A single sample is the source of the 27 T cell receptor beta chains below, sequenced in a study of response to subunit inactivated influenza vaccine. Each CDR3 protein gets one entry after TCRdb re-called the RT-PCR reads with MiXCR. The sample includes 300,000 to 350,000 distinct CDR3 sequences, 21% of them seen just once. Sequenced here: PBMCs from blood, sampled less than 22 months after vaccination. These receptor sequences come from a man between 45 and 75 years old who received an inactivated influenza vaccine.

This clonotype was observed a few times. CDR3 sequence: CSARNRGEAFF. DNA for the CDR3: TGCAGTGCTAGAAATAGGGGTGAAGCTTTCTTT. The chain recombines TRBV20-1 with TRBJ1-1; perhaps TRBD1 as D (5 bases). The CDR3 sequence is 11 residues long. Trimming cost V 2 bases and J 7 bases, with 8 bases left between them. Per germline, CDR1 DFQATT and CDR2 SNEGSKA (reference sequence).

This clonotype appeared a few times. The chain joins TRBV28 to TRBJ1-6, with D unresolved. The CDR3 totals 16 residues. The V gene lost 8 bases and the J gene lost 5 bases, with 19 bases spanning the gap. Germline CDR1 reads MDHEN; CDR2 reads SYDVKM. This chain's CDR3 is CASGRATTTNNSPLHF. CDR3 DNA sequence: TGTGCCAGCGGCCGTGCGACAACAACCAATAATTCACCCCTCCACTTT.

CDR3 sequence (DNA): TGTGCCAGCAGTTTGCTGGGACAGGGTGGGGAGACCCAGTACTTC. Encoded protein: CASSLLGQGGETQYF. The V call is TRBV28, the J call TRBJ2-5, with 9 bases fitting TRBD1. V gave up 3 bases and J gave up 5 bases; unmatched junction bases: 7. This CDR3 region has 15 residues. Per germline, CDR1 MDHEN and CDR2 SYDVKM. The full variable domain, with the rest looked up from reference TRBV28 and TRBJ2-5, is DVKVTQSSRYLVKRTGEKVFLECVQDMDHENMFWYRQDPGLGLRLIYFSYDVKMKEKGDIPEGYSVSREKKERFSLILESASTNQTSMYLCASSLLGQGGETQYFGPGTRLLVL.

The CDR3 region is CSASGIASYEQYF. For the CDR3, the DNA is TGCAGTGCTTCCGGGATCGCATCCTACGAGCAGTACTTC. This sequence joins TRBV20-1 and TRBJ2-7; maybe TRBD2 (5 bases). Trimming left V 5 bases short and J 1 base short, with 12 bases between. The CDR3 is made up of 13 amino acids. Germline V gene sequence: CDR1 DFQATT, CDR2 SNEGSKA (reference sequence).

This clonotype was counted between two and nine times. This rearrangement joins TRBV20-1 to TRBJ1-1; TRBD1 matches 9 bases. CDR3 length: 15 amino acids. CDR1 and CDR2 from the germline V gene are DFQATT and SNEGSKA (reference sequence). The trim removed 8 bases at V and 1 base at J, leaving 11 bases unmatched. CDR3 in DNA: TGCAGTCCCGGGCCCAAGACAGGGGGGAACACTGAAGCTTTCTTT. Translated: CSPGPKTGGNTEAFF.

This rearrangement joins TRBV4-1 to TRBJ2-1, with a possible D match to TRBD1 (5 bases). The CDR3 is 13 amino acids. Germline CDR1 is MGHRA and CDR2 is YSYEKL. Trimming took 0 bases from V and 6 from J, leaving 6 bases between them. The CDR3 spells CASSQDRVNEQFF. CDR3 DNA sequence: TGCGCCAGCAGCCAAGACAGGGTCAATGAGCAGTTCTTC.

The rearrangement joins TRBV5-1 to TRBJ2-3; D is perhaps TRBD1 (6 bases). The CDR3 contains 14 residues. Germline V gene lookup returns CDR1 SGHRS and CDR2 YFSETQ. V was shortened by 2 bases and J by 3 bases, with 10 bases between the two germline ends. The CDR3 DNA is TGCGCCAGCAGCTTTATAGGACAGACAGATACGCAGTATTTT. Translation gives CASSFIGQTDTQYF.

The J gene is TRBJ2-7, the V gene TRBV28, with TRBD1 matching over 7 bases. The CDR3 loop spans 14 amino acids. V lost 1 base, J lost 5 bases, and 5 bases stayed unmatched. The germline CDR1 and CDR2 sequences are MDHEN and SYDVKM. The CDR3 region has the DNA TGTGCCAGCAGTTTATACGGGACAGCCGACGAGCAGTACTTC. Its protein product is CASSLYGTADEQYF.

The CDR3 sequence is CASSHHGGEQYF. Here the CDR3 DNA reads TGTGCCAGCAGCCATCATGGGGGCGAGCAGTACTTC. The rearrangement uses TRBV12-3 or TRBV12-4 and TRBJ2-7; D assignment may be TRBD1 or TRBD2 (5 bases each). There are 12 residues in the CDR3. V was cut by 6 bases and J by 6 bases, with 12 bases left in between.

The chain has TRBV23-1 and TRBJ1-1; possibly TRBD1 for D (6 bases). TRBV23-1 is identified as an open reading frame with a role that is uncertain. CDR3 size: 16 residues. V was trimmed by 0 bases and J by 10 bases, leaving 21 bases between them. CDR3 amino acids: CASSQSRRPGERGAFF. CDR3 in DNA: TGCGCCAGCAGTCAATCCAGGAGGCCAGGGGAGAGAGGAGCTTTCTTT.

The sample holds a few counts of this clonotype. CDR3 in DNA: TGTGCCAGCAGTAGCCCGGGGCACTCTGAAGCTTTCTTT. This gives the protein CASSSPGHSEAFF. The chain is built from TRBV12-3 or TRBV12-4 and TRBJ1-1; D may be TRBD1 (5 bases). The CDR3 sequence is 13 residues long. Trimming pared 5 bases from V and 6 bases from J, leaving 13 bases between.

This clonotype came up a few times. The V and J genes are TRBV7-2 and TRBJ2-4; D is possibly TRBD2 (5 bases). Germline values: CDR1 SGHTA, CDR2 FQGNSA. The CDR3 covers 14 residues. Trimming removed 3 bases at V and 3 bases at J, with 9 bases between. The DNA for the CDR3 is TGTGCCAGCAGCTTTGGGAGTATCAAAAACATTCAGTACTTC. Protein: CASSFGSIKNIQYF. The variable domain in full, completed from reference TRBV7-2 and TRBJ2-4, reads GAGVSQSPSNKVTEKGKDVELRCDPISGHTALYWYRQSLGQGLEFLIYFQGNSAPDKSGLPSDRFSAERTGGSVSTLTIQRTQQEDSAVYLCASSFGSIKNIQYFGAGTRLSVL.

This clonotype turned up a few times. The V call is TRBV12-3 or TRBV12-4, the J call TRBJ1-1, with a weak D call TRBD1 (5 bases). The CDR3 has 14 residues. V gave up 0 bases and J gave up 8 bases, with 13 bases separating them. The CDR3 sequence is CASSLAGTNAEAFF. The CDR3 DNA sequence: TGTGCCAGCAGTTTAGCCGGGACGAATGCCGAAGCTTTCTTT.

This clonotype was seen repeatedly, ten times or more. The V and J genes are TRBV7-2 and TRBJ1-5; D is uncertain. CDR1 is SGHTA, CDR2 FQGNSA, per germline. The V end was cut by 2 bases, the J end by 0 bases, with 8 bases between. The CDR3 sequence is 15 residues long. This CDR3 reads CASSLMVSSNQPQHF. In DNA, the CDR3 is TGTGCCAGCAGCTTAATGGTCTCTAGCAATCAGCCCCAGCATTTT.

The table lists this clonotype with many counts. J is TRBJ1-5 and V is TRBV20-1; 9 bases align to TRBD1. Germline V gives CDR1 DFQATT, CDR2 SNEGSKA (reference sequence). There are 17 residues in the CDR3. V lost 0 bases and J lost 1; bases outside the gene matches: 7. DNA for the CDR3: TGCAGTGCTAGAGACCTCCTACAGGGGGCAAGCAATCAGCCCCAGCATTTT. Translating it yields CSARDLLQGASNQPQHF.

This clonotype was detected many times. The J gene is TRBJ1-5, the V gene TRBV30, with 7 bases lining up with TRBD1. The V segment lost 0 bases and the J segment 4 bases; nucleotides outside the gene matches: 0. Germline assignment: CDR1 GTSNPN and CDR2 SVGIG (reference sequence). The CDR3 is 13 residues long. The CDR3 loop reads CAWSVQGNQPQHF. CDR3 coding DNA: TGTGCCTGGAGTGTACAGGGGAATCAGCCCCAGCATTTT.

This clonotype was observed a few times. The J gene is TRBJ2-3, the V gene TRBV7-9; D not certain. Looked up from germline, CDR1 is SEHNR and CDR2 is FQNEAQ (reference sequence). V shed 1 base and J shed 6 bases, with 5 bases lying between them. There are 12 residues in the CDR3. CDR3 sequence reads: CASSLVYDTQYF. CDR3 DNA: TGTGCCAGCAGCTTAGTGTACGATACGCAGTATTTT.

As DNA, the CDR3 is TGTGCCAGCGGCCCTCTAGCGGGCACCGGGGAGCTGTTTTTT. It specifies CASGPLAGTGELFF. The gene calls are TRBV6-2 or TRBV6-3 and TRBJ2-2; 8 bases align to TRBD2. V lost 8 bases, J lost 4 bases, and 6 bases stayed unmatched. The CDR3 is made up of 14 amino acids. Germline V gives CDR1 MNHEY, CDR2 SVGEGT.

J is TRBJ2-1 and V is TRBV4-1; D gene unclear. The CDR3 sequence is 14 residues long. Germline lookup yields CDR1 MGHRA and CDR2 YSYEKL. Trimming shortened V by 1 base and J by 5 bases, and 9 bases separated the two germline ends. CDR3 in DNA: TGCGCCAGCAGCCAAGGGTTCACCAACAATGAGCAGTTCTTC. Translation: CASSQGFTNNEQFF.

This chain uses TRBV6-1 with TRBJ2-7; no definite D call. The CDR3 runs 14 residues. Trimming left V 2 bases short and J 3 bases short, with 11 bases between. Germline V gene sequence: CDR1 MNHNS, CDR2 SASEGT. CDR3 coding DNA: TGTGCCAGCAGTGAATTCGGCACTCACTACGAGCAGTACTTC. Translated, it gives CASSEFGTHYEQYF.

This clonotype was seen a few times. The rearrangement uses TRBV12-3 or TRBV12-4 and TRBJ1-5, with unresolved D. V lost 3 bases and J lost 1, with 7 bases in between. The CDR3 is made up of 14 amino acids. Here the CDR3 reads CASSLVASNQPQHF. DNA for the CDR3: TGTGCCAGCAGTTTGGTGGCGAGCAATCAGCCCCAGCATTTT.

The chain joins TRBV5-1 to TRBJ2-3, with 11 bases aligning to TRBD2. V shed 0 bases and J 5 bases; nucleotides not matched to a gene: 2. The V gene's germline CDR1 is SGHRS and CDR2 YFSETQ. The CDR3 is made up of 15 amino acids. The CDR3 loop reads CASSLDGLAGDTQYF. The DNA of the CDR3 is TGCGCCAGCAGCTTGGACGGACTAGCGGGAGATACGCAGTATTTT.

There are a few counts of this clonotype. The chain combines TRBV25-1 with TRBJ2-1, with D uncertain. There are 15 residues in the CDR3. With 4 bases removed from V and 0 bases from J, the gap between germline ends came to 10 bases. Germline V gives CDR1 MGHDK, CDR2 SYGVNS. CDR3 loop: CASSVDSSSYNEQFF. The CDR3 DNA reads TGTGCCAGCAGTGTAGACTCAAGCTCCTACAATGAGCAGTTCTTC.

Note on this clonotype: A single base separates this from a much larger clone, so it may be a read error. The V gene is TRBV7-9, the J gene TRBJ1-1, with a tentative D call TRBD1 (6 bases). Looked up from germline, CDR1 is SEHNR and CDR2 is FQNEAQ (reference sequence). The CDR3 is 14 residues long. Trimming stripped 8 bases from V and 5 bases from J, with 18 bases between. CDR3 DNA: TGTGCCAGCGCAGACAGGACCCGGCGTACTGAAGCTTTCTTT. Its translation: CASADRTRRTEAFF. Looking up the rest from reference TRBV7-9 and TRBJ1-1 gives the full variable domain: DTGVSQNPRHKITKRGQNVTFRCDPISEHNRLYWYRQTLGQGPEFLTYFQNEAQLEKSRLLSDRFSAERPKGSFSTLEIQRTEQGDSAMYLCASADRTRRTEAFFGQGTRLTVV.

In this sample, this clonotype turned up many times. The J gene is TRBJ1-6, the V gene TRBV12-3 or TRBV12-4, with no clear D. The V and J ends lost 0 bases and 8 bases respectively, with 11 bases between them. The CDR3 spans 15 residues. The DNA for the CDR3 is TGTGCCAGCAGTTTAGCGACGTACTACTATTCACCCCTCCACTTT. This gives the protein CASSLATYYYSPLHF.

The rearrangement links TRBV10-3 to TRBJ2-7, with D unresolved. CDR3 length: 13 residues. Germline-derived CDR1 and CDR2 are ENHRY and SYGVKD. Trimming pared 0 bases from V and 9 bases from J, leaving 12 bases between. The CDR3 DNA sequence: TGTGCCATCAGTGAGTCGAATTTACCACGGCAGTACTTC. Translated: CAISESNLPRQYF.

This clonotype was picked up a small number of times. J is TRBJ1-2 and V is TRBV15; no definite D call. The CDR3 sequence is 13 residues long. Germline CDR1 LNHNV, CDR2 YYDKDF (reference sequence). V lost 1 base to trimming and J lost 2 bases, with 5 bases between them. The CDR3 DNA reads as TGTGCCACCAGCAGAGGGATGAACTATGGCTACACCTTC. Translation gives CATSRGMNYGYTF.